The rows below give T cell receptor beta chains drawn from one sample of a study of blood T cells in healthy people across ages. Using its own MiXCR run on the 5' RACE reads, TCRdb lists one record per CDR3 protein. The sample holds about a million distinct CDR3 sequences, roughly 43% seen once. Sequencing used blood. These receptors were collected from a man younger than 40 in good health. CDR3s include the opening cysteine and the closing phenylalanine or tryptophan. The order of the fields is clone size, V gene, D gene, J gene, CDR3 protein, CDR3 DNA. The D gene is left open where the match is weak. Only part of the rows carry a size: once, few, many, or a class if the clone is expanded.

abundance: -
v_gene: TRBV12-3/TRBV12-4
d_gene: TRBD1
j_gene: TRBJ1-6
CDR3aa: CASTRTGNSPLHF
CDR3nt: TGTGCCAGCACCAGGACAGGAAATTCACCCCTCCACTTT

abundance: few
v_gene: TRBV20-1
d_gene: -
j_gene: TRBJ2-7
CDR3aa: CSARGFREYEQYF
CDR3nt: TGCAGTGCTAGAGGATTCAGGGAATACGAGCAGTACTTC

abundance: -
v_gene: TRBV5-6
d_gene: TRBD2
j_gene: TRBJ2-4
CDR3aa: CASSTSGGEVIQYF
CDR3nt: TGTGCCAGCAGCACTTCCGGGGGGGAAGTCATTCAGTACTTC

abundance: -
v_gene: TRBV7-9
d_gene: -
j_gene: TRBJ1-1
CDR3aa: CASSLVAGSGTEAFF
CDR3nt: TGTGCCAGCAGCTTAGTGGCGGGTTCGGGCACTGAAGCTTTCTTT

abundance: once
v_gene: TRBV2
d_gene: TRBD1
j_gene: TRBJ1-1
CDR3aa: CASSGQGARMNTEAFF
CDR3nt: TGTGCCAGCAGTGGACAGGGGGCCCGCATGAACACTGAAGCTTTCTTT

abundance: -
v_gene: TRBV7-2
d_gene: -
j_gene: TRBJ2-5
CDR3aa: CASSSPIGTQYF
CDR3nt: TGTGCCAGCAGCTCCCCAATAGGGACCCAGTACTTC

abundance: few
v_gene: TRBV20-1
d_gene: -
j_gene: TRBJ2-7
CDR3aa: CSAESGTLQGEQYF
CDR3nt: TGCAGTGCCGAATCCGGGACTCTGCAGGGCGAGCAGTACTTC

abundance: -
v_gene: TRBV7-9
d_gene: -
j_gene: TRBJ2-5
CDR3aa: CTSSSNRVETQYF
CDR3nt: TGTACCAGCAGCTCGAACAGGGTGGAGACCCAGTACTTC

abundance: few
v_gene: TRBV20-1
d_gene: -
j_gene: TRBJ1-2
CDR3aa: CSARGVGRGLFNYGYTF
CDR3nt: TGCAGTGCTAGAGGGGTTGGGAGGGGATTATTCAACTATGGCTACACCTTC

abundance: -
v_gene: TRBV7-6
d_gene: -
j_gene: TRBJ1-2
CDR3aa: CASSIGPTYGYTF
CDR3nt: TGTGCCAGCAGCATCGGACCGACCTATGGCTACACCTTC

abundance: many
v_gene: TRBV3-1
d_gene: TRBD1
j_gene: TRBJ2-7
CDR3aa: CASSQAQGAYEQYF
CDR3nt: TGTGCCAGCAGCCAAGCACAGGGGGCTTACGAGCAGTACTTC

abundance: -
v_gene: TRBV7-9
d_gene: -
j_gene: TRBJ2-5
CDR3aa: CASSSSRGVGETQYF
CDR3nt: TGTGCCAGCAGCTCGAGCAGGGGCGTCGGAGAGACCCAGTACTTC

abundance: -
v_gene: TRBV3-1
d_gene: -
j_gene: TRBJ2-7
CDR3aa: CASAEGGQGQYF
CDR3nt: TGTGCCAGCGCGGAGGGGGGCCAGGGGCAGTACTTC

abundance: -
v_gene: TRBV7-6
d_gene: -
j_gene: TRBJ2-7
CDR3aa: CASGAGYYEQYF
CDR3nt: TGTGCCAGCGGGGCGGGATACTACGAGCAGTACTTC

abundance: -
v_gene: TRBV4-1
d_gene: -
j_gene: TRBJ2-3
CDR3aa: CASSPRGEDTQYF
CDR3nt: TGCGCCAGCAGCCCCAGAGGGGAAGATACGCAGTATTTT

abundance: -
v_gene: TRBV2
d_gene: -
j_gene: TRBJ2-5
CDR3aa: CASSEQDSGETQYF
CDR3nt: TGTGCCAGCAGTGAACAGGATAGCGGAGAGACCCAGTACTTC

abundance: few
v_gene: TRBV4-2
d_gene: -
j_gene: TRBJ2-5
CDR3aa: CASSQNWGETQYF
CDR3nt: TGTGCCAGCAGCCAAAACTGGGGAGAGACCCAGTACTTC

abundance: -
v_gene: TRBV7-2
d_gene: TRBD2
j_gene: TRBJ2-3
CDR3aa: CASSLAASGYTDTQYF
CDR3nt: TGTGCCAGCAGCTTAGCCGCTAGCGGATACACAGATACGCAGTATTTT

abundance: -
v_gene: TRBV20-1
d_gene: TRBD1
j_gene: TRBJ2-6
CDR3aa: CSADRGRQLSGANVLTF
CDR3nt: TGCAGTGCCGACAGGGGTCGTCAACTCTCTGGGGCCAACGTCCTGACTTTC

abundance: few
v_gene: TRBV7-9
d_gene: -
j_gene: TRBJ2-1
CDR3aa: CASSSMGGLHSYNEQFF
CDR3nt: TGTGCCAGCAGCTCGATGGGGGGACTGCACTCCTACAATGAGCAGTTCTTC

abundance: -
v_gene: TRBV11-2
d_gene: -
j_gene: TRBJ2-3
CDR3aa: CASSSPPVNTQYF
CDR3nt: TGTGCCAGCAGCTCCCCCCCGGTGAATACGCAGTATTTT

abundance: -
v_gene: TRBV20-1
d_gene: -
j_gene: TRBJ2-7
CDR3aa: CSASGVDSYEQYF
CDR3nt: TGCAGTGCTAGTGGCGTAGACTCCTACGAGCAGTACTTC

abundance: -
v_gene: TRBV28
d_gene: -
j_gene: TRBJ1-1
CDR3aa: CASISVLRGTEAFF
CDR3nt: TGTGCCAGCATTTCTGTATTGAGGGGCACTGAAGCTTTCTTT

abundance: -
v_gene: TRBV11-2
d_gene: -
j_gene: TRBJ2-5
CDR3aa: CASSSPQSETQYF
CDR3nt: TGTGCCAGCAGCTCACCCCAGTCGGAGACCCAGTACTTC